Listed below are T cell receptor beta chains from one sample, sequenced in a study of cytomegalovirus exposure and HLA in healthy donors. Clones were sequenced by immunoSEQ multiplex PCR, and TCRdb holds only the in-frame ones, with some missing. The data contain 35,000 to 45,000 clones, 45% to 60% of them seen just once; the ten biggest clones take up 5.5% to 7%. Sample: PBMCs. These receptors came from a man in his fifties or sixties in good health and CMV-seronegative. Both conserved end residues are part of each CDR3. The D gene is left open where the match is weak. The size entry is marked missing in some rows and otherwise reads once, few, many or a size class.

D gene,V gene,J gene,clone size,CDR3 DNA,CDR3 protein
NA,TRBV18,TRBJ2-5,NA,TGTGCCAGCTCACCAGGACTCAGTCAAGAGACCCAGTACTTC,CASSPGLSQETQYF
TRBD1,TRBV19,TRBJ2-6,few,TGTGCCAGTAGCCGGGGACAGAGCTCTGGGGCCAACGTCCTGACTTTC,CASSRGQSSGANVLTF
TRBD1,TRBV7-8,TRBJ1-3,many,TGTGCCAGCAGCAGGACAGGGTTGGGAAACACCATATATTTT,CASSRTGLGNTIYF
TRBD2,TRBV28,TRBJ2-1,NA,TGTGCCAGCAGTTTATTAGGACTAGTCAATGAGCAGTTCTTC,CASSLLGLVNEQFF
NA,TRBV30,TRBJ1-1,once,TGTGCCTGGAGGGGCCTAAGCTGGGGGCACAACACTGAAGCTTTCTTT,CAWRGLSWGHNTEAFF
NA,TRBV6-1,TRBJ1-5,NA,TGTGCCAGCAGTGTTTCAGACACTTACAATCAGCCCCAGCATTTT,CASSVSDTYNQPQHF
NA,TRBV7-2,TRBJ1-4,NA,TGTGCCAGCAGCGCGGGCGGGGGTGGTAATGAAAAACTGTTTTTT,CASSAGGGGNEKLFF
NA,TRBV30,TRBJ2-7,NA,TGTGCCTGGCTGAGAGACAGGAACGGGGAGCAGTACTTC,CAWLRDRNGEQYF
TRBD1,TRBV4-1,TRBJ1-5,NA,TGCGCCAGCAGCCAAGGACCCACGGGACAGGGGGCAAGGCAGCCCCAGCATTTT,CASSQGPTGQGARQPQHF
NA,TRBV6-5,TRBJ2-1,NA,TGTGCCAGCAAACAGGGAGCTTACAATGAGCAGTTCTTC,CASKQGAYNEQFF
TRBD2,TRBV29-1,TRBJ2-7,NA,TGCAGCGTTGAAGATCTCGGGGGGGCCTACGAGCAGTACTTC,CSVEDLGGAYEQYF
NA,TRBV10-2,TRBJ1-5,few,TGCGCCAGCAGTGACCCTATTGGGGCAGGTGATCAGCCCCAGCATTTT,CASSDPIGAGDQPQHF
NA,TRBV7-9,TRBJ1-2,few,TGTGCCAGCAGCCGCGACAGTAACTATGGCTACACCTTC,CASSRDSNYGYTF
NA,TRBV4-2,TRBJ1-2,NA,TGTGCCAGCAGCCAAGATAAAGGGGCAGACTATGGCTACACCTTC,CASSQDKGADYGYTF
NA,TRBV13,TRBJ2-7,few,TGTGCCAGCAGCCGCGGGACCTACGAGCAGTACTTC,CASSRGTYEQYF
NA,TRBV9,TRBJ1-2,NA,TGTGCCAGCAGCGTAGCTCTGGCAGGGGCCTACACCTTC,CASSVALAGAYTF
NA,TRBV27,TRBJ2-7,NA,TGTGCCAGCAGTTTTCTGGGCAGCTCCTACGAGCAGTACTTC,CASSFLGSSYEQYF
NA,TRBV27,TRBJ1-1,few,TGTGCCAGCTACCAGGCGGGATCGGTCACTGAAGCTTTCTTT,CASYQAGSVTEAFF
NA,TRBV7-2,TRBJ2-3,NA,TGTGCCAGCAGCAACACTATAGCTAGCACAGATACGCAGTATTTT,CASSNTIASTDTQYF
NA,TRBV5-1,TRBJ2-7,few,TGCGCCAGCAGCTTGGACGGGTTGAGGTACGAGCAGTACTTC,CASSLDGLRYEQYF
NA,TRBV4-1,TRBJ1-1,few,TGCGCCAGCAGTTTACTACAAGTGAACACTGAAGCTTTCTTT,CASSLLQVNTEAFF
NA,TRBV6-7,TRBJ1-1,NA,TGTGCCAGCACCCATAACACTGAAGCTTTCTTT,CASTHNTEAFF
NA,TRBV10-3,TRBJ2-5,NA,TGTGCCATCAGTTGGGACTCCCAAGAGACCCAGTACTTC,CAISWDSQETQYF
TRBD1,TRBV2,TRBJ1-2,NA,TGTGCCAGCACTAAATTTCCGGGACAGGGGCAAGGTGGCTACACCTTC,CASTKFPGQGQGGYTF
TRBD2,TRBV5-4,TRBJ2-1,few,TGTGCCAGCAGCTCCTACTCCGGGACTAGCGGCAATGAGCAGTTCTTC,CASSSYSGTSGNEQFF
NA,TRBV29-1,TRBJ2-7,NA,TGCAGCGTTCAGCACCTAGGCTACGAGCAGTACTTC,CSVQHLGYEQYF
NA,TRBV5-1,TRBJ2-3,NA,TGCGCCAGCAGCTTGGAGGGGCGAGTCACAGATACGCAGTATTTT,CASSLEGRVTDTQYF
NA,TRBV29-1,TRBJ1-4,NA,TGCACCGTTGGGGGGCACAGTGAAAAACTGTTTTTT,CTVGGHSEKLFF
NA,TRBV19,TRBJ1-1,few,TGTGCCAGTAGTACGGCTAGTAGCACTGAAGCTTTCTTT,CASSTASSTEAFF
TRBD2,TRBV18,TRBJ2-2,NA,TGTGCCAGCTCACGGATCGGCGGGGGAAACACCGGGGAGCTGTTTTTT,CASSRIGGGNTGELFF
TRBD1,TRBV18,TRBJ1-2,once,TGTGCCAGCTCACAGTCGGGACAGGCAGATGGCTACACCTTC,CASSQSGQADGYTF
TRBD1,TRBV4-2,TRBJ1-1,NA,TGTGCCAGCAGCCCGGGGACAGGGAGGGGCACTGAAGCTTTCTTT,CASSPGTGRGTEAFF
TRBD1,TRBV4-2,TRBJ1-2,NA,TGTGCCAGCAGCCAAGATCAACCGGACAGGGCCTACTATGGCTACACCTTC,CASSQDQPDRAYYGYTF
TRBD2,TRBV5-4,TRBJ2-7,NA,TGTGCCAGCAGCTTGGAGGGGCGGGGGGCATACGAGCAGTACTTC,CASSLEGRGAYEQYF
NA,TRBV6-5,TRBJ2-7,NA,TGTGCCAGCAGGGCCGGAGGTCCCTACGAGCAGTACTTC,CASRAGGPYEQYF
NA,TRBV5-1,TRBJ2-7,NA,TGCGCCAGCAGCCCTGGTGGGGGGGCCGGCTACGAGCAGTACTTC,CASSPGGGAGYEQYF
NA,TRBV15,TRBJ2-3,few,TGTGCCACCAGCAGAGGCCCTAATACAGATACGCAGTATTTT,CATSRGPNTDTQYF
NA,TRBV6-4,TRBJ1-2,NA,TGTGCCAGCAGCGCCGACAGGACTAACTATGGCTACACCTTC,CASSADRTNYGYTF
NA,TRBV2,TRBJ1-1,NA,TGTGCCAGCAGGCGGGGGAACACTGAAGCTTTCTTT,CASRRGNTEAFF
TRBD1,TRBV7-2,TRBJ1-5,NA,TGTGCCAGCAGCTTAAGGGGACAGGGGGCTCAGCCCCAGCATTTT,CASSLRGQGAQPQHF
NA,TRBV7-9,TRBJ2-7,NA,TGTGCCAGCAGCTTGGGCAGGGTCAACGAGCAGTACTTC,CASSLGRVNEQYF